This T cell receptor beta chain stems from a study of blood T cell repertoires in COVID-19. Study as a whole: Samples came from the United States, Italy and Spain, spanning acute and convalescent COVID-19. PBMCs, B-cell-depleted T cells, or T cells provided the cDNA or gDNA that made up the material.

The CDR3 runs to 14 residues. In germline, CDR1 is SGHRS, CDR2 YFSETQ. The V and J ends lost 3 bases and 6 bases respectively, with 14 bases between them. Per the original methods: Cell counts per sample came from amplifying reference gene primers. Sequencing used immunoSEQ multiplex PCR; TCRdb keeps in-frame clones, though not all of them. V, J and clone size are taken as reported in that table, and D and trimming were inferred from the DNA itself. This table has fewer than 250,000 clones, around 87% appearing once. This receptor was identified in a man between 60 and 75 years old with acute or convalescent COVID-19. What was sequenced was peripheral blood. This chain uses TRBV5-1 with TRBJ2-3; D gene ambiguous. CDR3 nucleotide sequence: TGCGCCAGCAGCTCTGACACCCGTGGGGATACGCAGTATTTT. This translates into CASSSDTRGDTQYF.